The next 17 T cell receptor beta chains were all read from a single sample in a study of blood T cell repertoires in COVID-19. Here immunoSEQ multiplex PCR was the method, and the copy in TCRdb shows in-frame clones only, minus some. The sample yields a few hundred thousand clones, approximately 80% seen once. Sample: peripheral blood. The source of these receptors is a man aged 25-45 years who had recovered from COVID-19.

V usage is TRBV7-6 and J usage is TRBJ2-2; 10 nucleotides align to TRBD1. The ends lost 6 bases at V and 4 bases at J; junction bases unmatched: 8. Germline assignment: CDR1 SGHVS and CDR2 FNYEAQ. This CDR3 comprises 16 residues. The CDR3 is CASSSPGTGVTGELFF. The CDR3 nucleotides read TGTGCCAGCAGTTCCCCCGGGACAGGGGTCACCGGGGAGCTGTTTTTT.

The chain carries TRBV6-2 or TRBV6-3 and TRBJ1-2; 10 bases are shared with TRBD1. J gave up 4 bases and V 1 base, and 0 bases lay outside the gene matches. The CDR3 has 14 amino acids. CDR1 and CDR2 (germline): MNHEY, SVGEGT. For the CDR3, the DNA is TGTGCCAGCAGTTACTGGACAGGGGGCTATGGCTACACCTTC. Translating it yields CASSYWTGGYGYTF.

The V call is TRBV18, the J call TRBJ2-1; 11 bases agree with TRBD2. The CDR3 covers 15 residues. The V segment lost 6 bases and the J segment 7 bases; nucleotides outside the gene matches: 8. The germline gives CDR1 KGHSH, CDR2 LQKENI. Here the CDR3 reads CASSLAGGPFNEQFF. The CDR3 DNA sequence: TGTGCCAGCTCCTTAGCGGGGGGGCCTTTTAATGAGCAGTTCTTC.

The V gene is TRBV3-1 (or the pseudogene TRBV3-2), the J gene TRBJ2-2; 8 bases agree with TRBD2. After removal of 4 bases from V and 5 bases from J, the junction contained 3 bases not matched to a gene. This CDR3 comprises 14 residues. Germline V gene data show CDR1 as LGHDT and CDR2 as YNNKEL (reference sequence). The CDR3 spells CASSLAGTTGELFF. The CDR3 DNA sequence: TGTGCCAGCAGCCTAGCGGGGACTACCGGGGAGCTGTTTTTT.

The rearrangement links TRBV20-1 to TRBJ2-3, with a possible D match to TRBD1 (5 bases). With 3 bases removed from V and 0 bases from J, the gap between germline ends came to 10 bases. This CDR3 contains 14 residues. From germline, CDR1 is DFQATT and CDR2 SNEGSKA (reference sequence). The CDR3 bases are TGCAGTGCTAGTTCGCCAGGGAGCACAGATACGCAGTATTTT. Protein: CSASSPGSTDTQYF.

The chain combines TRBV7-6 with TRBJ1-3, with D possibly TRBD1 on 5 matching bases. The germline gives CDR1 SGHVS, CDR2 FNYEAQ. The CDR3 is made up of 16 amino acids. Trimming stripped 5 bases from V and 0 bases from J, with 14 bases between. CDR3 DNA: TGTGCCAGCAGCCACGACAGCAGGCTCTCTGGAAACACCATATATTTT. Amino acids: CASSHDSRLSGNTIYF.

The chain has TRBV6-5 and TRBJ2-7, with TRBD1 matching 7 bases. Germline loops: CDR1 MNHEY, CDR2 SVGAGI. This CDR3 has 15 residues. The trim removed 2 bases at V and 2 bases at J, leaving 6 bases unmatched. The chain's CDR3 is CASSYRAGGPYEQYV. The CDR3, as DNA: TGTGCCAGCAGTTACCGGGCAGGGGGTCCCTACGAGCAGTACGTC.

The DNA for the CDR3 is TGTGCCAGCAGCTCCTCACTCCTTACGACTAGCGGGGAAGAGACCCAGTACTTC. This codes for CASSSSLLTTSGEETQYF. The chain links TRBV11-2 to TRBJ2-5, with 11 positions matching TRBD2. The V and J ends lost 4 bases and 3 bases, in that order; junction bases with no gene match: 13. The CDR3 consists of 18 residues. Germline CDR1 reads SGHAT; CDR2 reads FQNNGV.

The chain combines TRBV19 with TRBJ1-6; D not certain. CDR3 length: 15 amino acids. Trimming removed 5 bases at V and 10 bases at J, with 18 bases between. In germline, CDR1 is LNHDA, CDR2 SQIVND (reference sequence). The CDR3 DNA follows: TGTGCCAGTAGTGCCACCGTGGGCCTTGAATCACCCCTCCACTTT. It translates to CASSATVGLESPLHF.

This chain uses TRBV7-9 with TRBJ1-4, with D perhaps TRBD1 (5 bases). The CDR3 runs 13 residues. CDR1 SEHNR and CDR2 FQNEAQ come from the germline V gene (reference sequence). V was cut by 3 bases and J by 8 bases, with 10 bases left in between. CDR3 in DNA: TGTGCCAGCAGCTTCAGGGTTCGAGAAAAACTGTTTTTT. As protein: CASSFRVREKLFF.

This CDR3 reads CASSSTGSGWDTEAFF. In nucleotides, the CDR3 is TGCGCCAGCAGCTCGACAGGCTCAGGGTGGGACACTGAAGCTTTCTTT. The chain uses TRBV5-1 and TRBJ1-1; possible D gene TRBD1, 6 bases. Germline CDR1 reads SGHRS; CDR2 reads YFSETQ. The CDR3 spans 16 residues. Deletions cut 3 bases from V and 3 bases from J, with 18 bases between.

In its sample, this clone was seen a few times. This rearrangement joins TRBV2 to TRBJ1-3; D remains unclear. The CDR3 covers 13 residues. CDR1 SNHLY and CDR2 FYNNEI come from the germline V gene. Trimming took off 6 bases at V and 3 bases at J, with 9 bases between the two ends. For the CDR3, the DNA is TGTGCCAGCAGGTATTTCGTTGGAAACACCATATATTTT. It codes for CASRYFVGNTIYF.

CDR3 nucleotides: TGCAGCGTTGTGTCTGGGGCCGAAAAACTGTTTTTT. Residues: CSVVSGAEKLFF. This chain uses TRBV29-1 with TRBJ1-4; tentatively, D is TRBD1 (5 bases). Trimming stripped 4 bases from V and 8 bases from J, with 11 bases between. CDR1 is SQVTM and CDR2 is ANQGSEA in the germline V gene. This CDR3 contains 12 residues.

CDR3 nucleotides: TGCACCAGCAGCCAACGGGGTGTGTGGCAGTACTTC. It is translated as CTSSQRGVWQYF. This chain joins TRBV1 and TRBJ2-7; no check of the table's D call, TRBD2, against the DNA was made. TRBV1 is a known pseudogene. This CDR3 comprises 12 residues.

This clone was recorded a few times. The chain is built from TRBV19 and TRBJ2-1; tentative D call: TRBD1 (5 bases). This CDR3 contains 13 residues. Trimming cost V 3 bases and J 5 bases, with 8 bases left between them. Germline V gives CDR1 LNHDA, CDR2 SQIVND (reference sequence). This CDR3 reads CASSMTANNEQFF. DNA of the CDR3: TGTGCCAGTAGTATGACAGCTAACAATGAGCAGTTCTTC.

This rearrangement joins TRBV4-1 to TRBJ2-5, with a tentative D call TRBD2 (6 bases). CDR1 MGHRA and CDR2 YSYEKL come from the germline V gene. Deletions cut 0 bases from V and 6 bases from J, with 14 bases between. The CDR3 is 15 amino acids. CDR3: CASSQDVASAKTQYF. In nucleotides, the CDR3 is TGCGCCAGCAGCCAAGATGTGGCTAGCGCGAAGACCCAGTACTTC.

V is TRBV19 and J is TRBJ2-3; D is unclear. Trimming left V 3 bases short and J 5 bases short, with 6 bases between. CDR3 length equals 12 residues. The germline V gene encodes CDR1 LNHDA and CDR2 SQIVND (reference sequence). This chain's CDR3 is CASSMGRDTQYF. DNA for the CDR3: TGTGCCAGTAGTATGGGCCGAGATACGCAGTATTTT.